This TCR beta chain was recovered during a study of T cell responses to AZD1222 COVID-19 vaccine. The wider study: Second-dose schedules of about 4 or about 12 weeks were combined. Whole-study results and caveats: Spike-specific TCR depth and breadth grew after two AZD1222 doses. The repertoires were collected only after the peak T cell response. Females outnumbered males among donors, who were mostly white British; clonal diversity was possibly underestimated.

Assay: immunoSEQ multiplex PCR; the TCRdb copy retains only in-frame clones and omits some. The sample lists approximately 150,000 clones; roughly 92% were seen once. This clone came up once. Antigen unknown. Germline CDR1 MNHNY, CDR2 SVGAGI (reference sequence). V lost 8 bases and J lost 9; bases outside the gene matches: 12. CDR3 length: 16 amino acids. Source: peripheral blood, taken on day 0 of AZD1222 vaccination. The TCR sequence derives from an adult in good health. The chain joins TRBV6-6 to TRBJ2-1, with TRBD2 identical over 14 bases. CDR3 amino acids: CASPRETSGGAAEQFF. The CDR3 DNA follows: TGTGCCAGCCCACGGGAGACTAGCGGGGGGGCCGCTGAGCAGTTCTTC.